The entry below describes one T cell receptor (beta chain). Its antigen is not yet known. No much larger clone is present one base from it, and per-base qualities are unavailable. Participants in the prospective study were aged 18 to 89 years, lived in about two dozen United States geographic areas, and enrolled through a virtual design. In the prospective study, participants were assigned to cohorts based on the clinical history participants reported in a screening survey and a study questionnaire. Recovered participants in ImmuneRACE Cohort 3 were defined as having two consecutive negative NP/OP PCR tests, clearance from a healthcare professional, or resolution of symptoms. Each participant in the prospective study had whole blood, serum and a nasopharyngeal or oropharyngeal swab collected by mobile phlebotomists. Participants in the prospective study had the option to provide additional blood draws and questionnaires over an approximately 2-month period. Blood samples from the prospective study were shipped frozen or at room temperature prior to DNA extraction.

TCRbeta CDR3 regions were amplified from genomic DNA using the immunoSEQ Assay, a bias-controlled multiplex PCR. The paper's data handling went like this. Nucleated cell counts per sample were estimated from amplification of reference gene primers within the assay. Sequence reads were collapsed and filtered to measure the absolute abundance of every unique TCRbeta CDR3 rearrangement. For each sample, productive Simpson clonality was calculated as the square root of Simpson's diversity index across productive rearrangements. This is the immuneACCESS table as TCRdb keeps it, with only in-frame sequences that have V and J called. A part of the clones is gone; compared with another copy, unresolved V genes explain less than half, and the rest is unexplained. The V and J calls and the clone size are those of that table, but D and trimming were determined from the DNA. In this sample the table shows about 160,000 clones, approximately 77% of which occur a single time. 15% to 20% of the sample is held by the ten biggest clonotypes.

CDR1 and CDR2 are drawn from the germline V gene (reference sequence): SGHNT, YYREEE. The CDR3 goes from the cysteine to the phenylalanine over 12 residues. Just CDR3 DNA is preserved here, 36 bases in frame from base 1. Between the V and J ends, shortened by 4 bases and 7 bases respectively, the junction contains 11 bases. The data stem from a study of blood T cell repertoires in COVID-19 (TCRdb year 2020). About the study as a whole: Collaborator samples came from the United States, Italy and Spain and covered acute and convalescent phases of COVID-19. The prospective study material was composed of cDNA or gDNA derived from T cells, B-cell-depleted T cells, or PBMCs. Deeply sampled blood TCRbeta repertoires from subjects exposed to, actively infected with, or recovered from COVID-19 were included in the dataset. The repertoires were released in a freely available public database meant as a resource for research on the immune response to SARS-CoV-2. The samples were drawn from two sources: the first 160 participants of the ongoing ImmuneRACE study, and 1,200 or so subjects contributed by 6 global collaborators. Nearly every sample came with metadata listing a de-identified subject ID, COVID-19 status, age in years and sex. Where available, HLA class I and class II types were taken from metadata supplied by the sample provider and were not determined by assay-based typing.

Summary of the overall study and its limitations: How much clinical and demographic metadata was included differed by source and by participant, and the metadata was provided uncurated.

The sequence was collected from a man aged 55 to 69 who had recovered from COVID-19. The chain links TRBV5-4 with TRBJ1-2; a weak D assignment points to TRBD1 (5 bases agree). The source material was PBMCs or T cells enriched from blood (not recorded which). The CDR3 protein: CASSPGLTGYTF. In nucleotide form, the sequence is TGTGCCAGCAGCCCGGGACTTACTGGCTACACCTTC.